The 19 T cell receptor beta chains below come from one sample, sequenced in a study of blood T cell repertoires in COVID-19. The table came from immunoSEQ multiplex PCR; TCRdb's copy has only in-frame clones and leaves some out. Here the sample spans fewer than 250,000 clones, around 82% being singletons. Sequenced: peripheral blood. The receptor source for this set is a woman aged 40 to 55 with acute or convalescent COVID-19.

This clone was found a few times. The chain carries TRBV12-3 or TRBV12-4 and TRBJ2-7; a weak D match, TRBD1 (7 bases). The CDR3 is 13 amino acids. Trimming pared 3 bases from V and 7 bases from J, leaving 13 bases between. DNA of the CDR3: TGTGCCAGCAGTTTCACAGGGGCGGGAGAGCAGTACTTC. Its translation is CASSFTGAGEQYF.

The V call is TRBV5-6, the J call TRBJ1-1; no reliable D call. Germline CDR1 and CDR2: SGHDT and YYEEEE. Trimming removed 0 bases at V and 1 base at J, with 4 bases between. The CDR3 length is 13 residues. The CDR3 region is CASSLGRNTEAFF. DNA of the CDR3: TGTGCCAGCAGCTTGGGGAGGAACACTGAAGCTTTCTTT.

The V call is TRBV7-2, the J call TRBJ2-7; TRBD2 matches at 7 bases. Germline CDR1 is SGHTA and CDR2 is FQGNSA. The trim removed 4 bases at V and 2 bases at J, leaving 8 bases unmatched. This CDR3 comprises 15 residues. This chain's CDR3 is CASSSFGGNPYEQYF. CDR3 nucleotides: TGTGCCAGCAGCTCCTTCGGGGGGAACCCCTACGAGCAGTACTTC.

The gene calls are TRBV4-1 and TRBJ2-1, with TRBD2 matching 8 bases. CDR1 is MGHRA and CDR2 is YSYEKL in the germline V gene. J was trimmed by 0 bases and V by 0 bases; bases with no gene match: 7. The CDR3 length is 18 residues. DNA of the CDR3: TGCGCCAGCAGCCAAGAGGGGAGAGCGGGGGCCTCCTACAATGAGCAGTTCTTC. Translating it yields CASSQEGRAGASYNEQFF.

The chain joins TRBV4-1 to TRBJ1-3; no clear D gene. Looked up from germline, CDR1 is MGHRA and CDR2 is YSYEKL. This CDR3 is 15 amino acids long. Trimming took off 4 bases at V and 0 bases at J, with 10 bases between the two ends. CDR3 bases: TGCGCCAGCAGCCTGACACCGCTCTCTGGAAACACCATATATTTT. Translation: CASSLTPLSGNTIYF.

As concerns this clone: Within the sample, other DNA sequences also encode this same CDR3. This chain joins TRBV11-2 and TRBJ2-7; 7 bases align to TRBD1. The CDR3 spans 13 residues. Germline CDR1 SGHAT, CDR2 FQNNGV. The V and J ends lost 0 bases and 4 bases, in that order; junction bases with no gene match: 0. The DNA for the CDR3 is TGTGCCAGCAGCTTAGACAGGGGGTACGAGCAGTACTTC. Protein sequence: CASSLDRGYEQYF.

The chain carries TRBV27 and TRBJ2-3; 13 nucleotides line up with TRBD2. CDR1 MNHEY and CDR2 SMNVEV come from the germline V gene (reference sequence). Unmatched junction bases numbered 6, after V lost 6 bases and J lost 6 bases. The CDR3 has 15 amino acids. The CDR3 DNA follows: TGTGCCAGCAGAAAACTAGCGGGGGGGCGGGATACGCAGTATTTT. This translates into CASRKLAGGRDTQYF.

V gene TRBV5-4 combines with J gene TRBJ1-2, with 8 nucleotides matching TRBD1. The CDR3 contains 13 residues. Germline V CDR1 and CDR2: SGHNT, YYREEE (reference sequence). The V segment lost 4 bases and the J segment 8 bases; nucleotides outside the gene matches: 7. For the CDR3, the DNA is TGTGCCAGCAGCCTCCTGGGACAGGAGGGCTACACCTTC. Protein product: CASSLLGQEGYTF.

This clone was counted at least ten times. The genes are TRBV6-1 and TRBJ1-1; 9 bases match TRBD1. The CDR3 is 16 amino acids. Trimming at V came to 4 bases and at J to 1 base, leaving 7 bases not matched to a gene. In germline, CDR1 is MNHNS, CDR2 SASEGT. The CDR3 DNA is TGTGCCAGCAGTGTGTCCTCGGGACAGGGGAACACTGAAGCTTTCTTT. Amino acid sequence: CASSVSSGQGNTEAFF.

This chain uses TRBV18 with TRBJ2-7; 8 nucleotides line up with TRBD1. Per the germline V gene, CDR1 is KGHSH and CDR2 is LQKENI. The J segment lost 3 bases and the V segment lost 4 bases, leaving 8 bases of the junction unmatched. The CDR3 runs 15 residues. CDR3 sequence: CASSQPGGEYYEQYF. As DNA, the CDR3 is TGTGCCAGCTCACAACCAGGGGGCGAATACTACGAGCAGTACTTC.

The chain has TRBV19 and TRBJ2-7; D may be TRBD2 (5 bases). Germline lookup yields CDR1 LNHDA and CDR2 SQIVND (reference sequence). This CDR3 region has 18 residues. With 2 bases removed from V and 3 bases from J, the gap between germline ends came to 23 bases. The CDR3 loop reads CASSIQTSPSGSHYEQYF. The CDR3 DNA reads TGTGCCAGTAGTATACAAACTAGTCCTTCCGGGTCCCACTACGAGCAGTACTTC.

The chain joins TRBV6-1 to TRBJ2-5, with 8 nucleotides matching TRBD1. The V and J ends lost 3 bases and 6 bases, in that order; junction bases with no gene match: 6. CDR1 and CDR2 from the germline V gene are MNHNS and SASEGT. The CDR3 length is 14 residues. CDR3 nucleotides: TGTGCCAGCAGTGACCAGACAGGGGTGAAGACCCAGTACTTC. It is translated as CASSDQTGVKTQYF.

The rearrangement joins TRBV27 to TRBJ1-2, with 12 nucleotides matching TRBD1. Germline V gene data show CDR1 as MNHEY and CDR2 as SMNVEV (reference sequence). J lost 1 base, V lost 5 bases, and 5 bases had no gene match. CDR3 size: 16 residues. CDR3 nucleotide sequence: TGTGCCAGCAGTAGAGGGACAGGGGGCGGTAACTATGGCTACACCTTC. It specifies CASSRGTGGGNYGYTF.

The chain employs TRBV4-1 and TRBJ1-3; 8 bases map to TRBD1. This CDR3 comprises 18 residues. Germline V gene lookup returns CDR1 MGHRA and CDR2 YSYEKL. The trim removed 3 bases at V and 0 bases at J, leaving 10 bases unmatched. In nucleotides, the CDR3 is TGCGCCAGCAGCCACCCGGGGACAGGTGACTTCTCTGGAAACACCATATATTTT. Protein product: CASSHPGTGDFSGNTIYF.

This chain uses TRBV19 with TRBJ1-1, with D maybe TRBD1 (6 bases). Germline CDR1 LNHDA, CDR2 SQIVND (reference sequence). V lost 5 bases to trimming and J lost 1 base, with 17 bases between them. The CDR3 has 16 residues. CDR3 in amino acids: CASSRQGFHQNTEAFF. The CDR3 nucleotides read TGTGCCAGTAGTCGGCAGGGGTTTCACCAGAACACTGAAGCTTTCTTT.

There are a few counts of this clone. The rearrangement links TRBV19 to TRBJ1-1; possible D gene TRBD1, 5 bases. V was clipped by 6 bases and J by 1 base, with 15 bases between them. This CDR3 spans 15 amino acids. Looked up from germline, CDR1 is LNHDA and CDR2 is SQIVND (reference sequence). The chain's CDR3 is CASRPGWGGNTEAFF. In DNA, the CDR3 is TGTGCCAGTAGGCCGGGCTGGGGGGGGAACACTGAAGCTTTCTTT.

This chain joins TRBV24-1 and TRBJ1-3; tentatively, D is TRBD1 (6 bases). The length of the CDR3 is 18 residues. V was trimmed by 5 bases and J by 5 bases, leaving 24 bases between them. Germline V lookup: CDR1 KGHDR, CDR2 SFDVKD. The CDR3 here is CATSGVVKTGFQRNTIYF. As DNA, the CDR3 is TGTGCCACCAGTGGGGTAGTCAAAACAGGGTTTCAGAGAAACACCATATATTTT.

The chain has TRBV29-1 and TRBJ1-2, with a weak D call TRBD1 (5 bases). Trimming removed 7 bases from V and 0 bases from J, with 24 bases in between. Germline V gene lookup returns CDR1 SQVTM and CDR2 ANQGSEA. The CDR3 sequence is 17 residues long. The CDR3 bases are TGCAGCGCAGGGCGCGGGATTCGGGGGGACGCTAACTATGGCTACACCTTC. Amino acids: CSAGRGIRGDANYGYTF. The variable domain in full, completed from reference TRBV29-1 and TRBJ1-2, reads SAVISQKPSRDICQRGTSLTIQCQVDSQVTMMFWYRQQPGQSLTLIATANQGSEATYESGFVIDKFPISRPNLTFSTLTVSNMSPEDSSIYLCSAGRGIRGDANYGYTFGSGTRLTVV.

The chain employs TRBV5-6 and TRBJ2-7, with D possibly being TRBD1 (5 bases). CDR3 length: 14 amino acids. Germline lookup yields CDR1 SGHDT and CDR2 YYEEEE. V was pared by 1 base and J by 0 bases, with 8 bases between. The CDR3 loop is CASSLTGDSYEQYF. The CDR3, as DNA: TGTGCCAGCAGCTTGACAGGAGACTCCTACGAGCAGTACTTC.